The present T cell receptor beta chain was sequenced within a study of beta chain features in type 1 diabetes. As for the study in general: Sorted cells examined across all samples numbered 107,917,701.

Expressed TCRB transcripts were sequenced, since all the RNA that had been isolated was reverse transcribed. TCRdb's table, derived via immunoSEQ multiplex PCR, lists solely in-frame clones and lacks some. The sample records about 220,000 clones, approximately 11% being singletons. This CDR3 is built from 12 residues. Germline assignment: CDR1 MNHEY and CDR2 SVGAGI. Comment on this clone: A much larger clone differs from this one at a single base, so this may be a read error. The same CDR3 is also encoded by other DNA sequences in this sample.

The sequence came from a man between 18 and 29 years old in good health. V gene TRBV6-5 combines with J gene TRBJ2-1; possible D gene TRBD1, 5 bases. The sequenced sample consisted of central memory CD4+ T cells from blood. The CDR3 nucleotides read TGTGCCAGCAGGACAGAGTACAATGAACAGTTCTTC. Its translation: CASRTEYNEQFF.